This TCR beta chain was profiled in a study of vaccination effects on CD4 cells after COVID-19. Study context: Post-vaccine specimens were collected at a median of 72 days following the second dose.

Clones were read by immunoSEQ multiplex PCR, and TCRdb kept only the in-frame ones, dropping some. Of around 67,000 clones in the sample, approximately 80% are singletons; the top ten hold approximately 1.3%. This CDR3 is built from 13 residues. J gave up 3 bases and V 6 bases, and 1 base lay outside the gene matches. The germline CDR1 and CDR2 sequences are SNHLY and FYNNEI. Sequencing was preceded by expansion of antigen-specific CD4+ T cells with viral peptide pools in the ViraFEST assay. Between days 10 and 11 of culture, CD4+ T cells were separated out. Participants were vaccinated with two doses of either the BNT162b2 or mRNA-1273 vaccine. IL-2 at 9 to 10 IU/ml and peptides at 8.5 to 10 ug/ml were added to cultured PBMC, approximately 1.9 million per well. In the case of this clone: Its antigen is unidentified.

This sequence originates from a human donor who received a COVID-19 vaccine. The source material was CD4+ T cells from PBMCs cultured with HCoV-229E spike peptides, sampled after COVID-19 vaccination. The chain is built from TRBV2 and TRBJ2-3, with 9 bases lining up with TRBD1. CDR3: CASRDRGTDTQYF. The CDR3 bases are TGTGCCAGCAGGGACAGGGGTACAGATACGCAGTATTTT.